The T cell receptor beta chain described here comes from a study of neurological immune-mediated disorders. Every sequencing run produced over 170 million TCR-beta sequences that came from 15-18 subjects. TCRdb re-analysed the 5' RACE reads in MiXCR, keeping a single row per CDR3 protein. The data show 3,000 to 4,000 distinct CDR3 sequences, about 30% seen once. The V end was cut by 1 base, the J end by 6 bases, with 11 bases between. CDR1 and CDR2 (germline): SGHTA, FQGNSA. This CDR3 is built from 14 residues. Use was made of approximately 980,000 CD4+ or CD8+ T cells in sorted libraries. Findings of the study overall: Among expanded clones, no CDR3 amino acid sequences were shared across subjects, a pattern suggesting private repertoires in all groups. HTLV-1-associated myelopathy led in TCR clonal expansion, while multiple sclerosis ranked lowest, below healthy controls.

This clonotype has a count of ten or more. Its antigen is as yet unknown. The sequenced sample consisted of CD8+ T cells from blood. This receptor was obtained from a man aged 50 to 60 with HTLV-1-associated myelopathy (HAM/TSP). The chain couples TRBV7-2 to TRBJ2-3, with D possibly being TRBD2 (6 bases). DNA for the CDR3: TGTGCCAGCAGCTTAGGCAGGGAGGTCGATACGCAGTATTTT. Its protein product is CASSLGREVDTQYF.